A selection of T cell receptor beta chains follows, all from one sample in a study of shared clonotypes between healthy human individuals. Sequencing used immunoSEQ multiplex PCR; TCRdb keeps in-frame clones, though not all of them. The sample contains around 2.1 million clones, roughly 91% of which appear only once. Sequencing input: naive CD8+ T cells from PBMCs. These receptors were taken from a man aged 18 to 29 in good health. Some clones in this sample may be carry-over from other donors' samples. Both conserved end residues are trimmed from each CDR3. The size field is filled for only some rows; it gives once, few, many or a size class.

>-|TRBJ2-7|TRBV6-5
ASSDFWAREQY
>once|TRBJ2-7|TRBV9
ASSVLDHQSYEQY
>-|TRBJ2-7|TRBV5-4
ASSFMAATYEQY
>-|TRBJ1-4|TRBV7-9
ASSPGGYNEKLF
>-|TRBJ2-5|TRBV28
ASSSHRGAGEQY
>once|TRBJ2-7|TRBV2
ASRDRDYSYEQY
>few|TRBJ1-2|TRBV27
ASSLAPASYGYT
>-|TRBJ2-3|TRBV7-8
ASSYSGKSPDTQY
>-|TRBJ1-1|TRBV5-1
ASSLSTGGTEAF
>-|TRBJ1-5|TRBV27
ASSLAGTLNQPQH
>-|TRBJ1-5|TRBV28
ASSHDREGGRQPQH
>-|TRBJ1-2|TRBV27
ASSLKGLDGYT
>-|TRBJ1-2|TRBV14
ASSPPGVGLGYT
>-|TRBJ1-5|TRBV7-9
ASSLWGQPQH
>-|TRBJ2-3|TRBV30
AWTGQWSDTQY
>-|TRBJ1-5|TRBV2
ASTDRSAADQPQH
>-|TRBJ2-5|TRBV30
AWRSLLAGGETQTQY
>-|TRBJ2-7|TRBV27
ASSLTAISSYEQY
>-|TRBJ2-7|TRBV2
ASRERLAGTYEQY
>-|TRBJ2-6|TRBV7-9
ASSPMDFSPPGANVLT
>-|TRBJ2-3|TRBV7-6
ASSFTSRAFTSTDTQY
>-|TRBJ1-2|TRBV28
ASSFGTLNYGYT
>-|TRBJ2-3|TRBV28
ASSMTPEGRGGQY